The entry below describes one T cell receptor (beta chain). At one of its ends the junction is not consistent with the germline gene, which may arise from a read error. Per the germline V gene, CDR1 is SNHLY and CDR2 is FYNNEI. CDR3 length: 13 residues. This sample is part of a study of cytomegalovirus exposure and HLA in healthy donors. Sequencing was performed with immunoSEQ multiplex PCR; in TCRdb, only in-frame clones are kept and a portion is missing. The data hold 65,000 to 75,000 clones, with around 94% observed a single time. The V call is TRBV2, the J call TRBJ1-3, with a possible D match to TRBD1 (5 bases). Sequencing input: PBMCs. The sequence derives from a woman younger than 30 in good health and CMV-seropositive. This CDR3 reads CASSVAFRQSGNF. DNA for the CDR3: TGTGCCAGCAGCGTGGCGTTCAGACAGTCTGGAAATTTT.